Ten or more counts support the clone carrying this TCR beta chain. The data derive from a study of T cells in Graves' hyperthyroidism and ophthalmopathy. RNA transcripts served as the template for amplifying TCR beta CDR3 regions. With the HTBI primer set, the TCR CDR3 went through a first round of RT-PCR. TCRdb fed the multiplex PCR reads into MiXCR, producing one record per CDR3 protein. Among approximately 590,000 distinct CDR3 sequences, less than 20% were seen once, and the ten largest hold around 7.5%. The CDR3 is made up of 13 amino acids. V was trimmed by 3 bases and J by 3 bases, leaving 9 bases between them. CDR1 is SGHAT, CDR2 FQNNGV, per germline.

The rearrangement joins TRBV11-2 to TRBJ2-7, with D uncertain. Sequencing was carried out using blood. The clonotype comes from a woman aged 25-40 years with Graves' hyperthyroidism. CDR3 nucleotide sequence: TGTGCCAGCAGCTTCCAGGTTATCTACGAGCAGTACTTC. This codes for CASSFQVIYEQYF.